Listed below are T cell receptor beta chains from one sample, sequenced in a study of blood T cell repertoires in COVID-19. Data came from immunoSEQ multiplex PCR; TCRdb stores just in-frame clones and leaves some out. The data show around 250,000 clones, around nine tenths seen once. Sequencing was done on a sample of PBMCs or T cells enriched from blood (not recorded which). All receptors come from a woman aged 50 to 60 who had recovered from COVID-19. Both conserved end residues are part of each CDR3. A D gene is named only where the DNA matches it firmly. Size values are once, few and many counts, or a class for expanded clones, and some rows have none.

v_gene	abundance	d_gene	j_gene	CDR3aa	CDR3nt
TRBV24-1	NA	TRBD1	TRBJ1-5	CATSDLDRGYSNQPQHF	TGTGCCACCAGTGATCTGGACAGGGGCTATAGCAATCAGCCCCAGCATTTT
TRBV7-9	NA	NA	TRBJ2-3	CASSPQSGASTDTQYF	TGTGCCAGCAGCCCCCAAAGTGGGGCAAGCACAGATACGCAGTATTTT
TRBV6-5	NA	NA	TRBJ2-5	CASSQATATQETQYF	TGTGCCAGCAGCCAAGCGACAGCTACCCAAGAGACCCAGTACTTC
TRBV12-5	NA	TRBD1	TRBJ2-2	CASGLLLRDRTNTGELFF	TGTGCTAGTGGTTTGCTTCTTCGGGACAGGACGAACACCGGGGAGCTGTTTTTT
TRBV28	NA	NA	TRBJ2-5	CASSPGETQYF	TGTGCCAGCAGCCCCGGGGAGACCCAGTACTTC
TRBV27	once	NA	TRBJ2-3	CASSLRPNTDTQYF	TGTGCCAGCAGTTTGAGGCCAAATACAGATACGCAGTATTTT
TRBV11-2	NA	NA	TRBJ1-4	CASSFDSIQFTTNEKLFF	TGTGCCAGCAGCTTTGACAGCATACAGTTCACAACTAATGAAAAACTGTTTTTT
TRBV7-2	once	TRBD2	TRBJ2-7	CASSQSGTSGTGYEQYF	TGTGCCAGCAGCCAGTCCGGGACTAGCGGGACTGGTTACGAGCAGTACTTC
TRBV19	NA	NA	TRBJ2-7	CASSNSYEQYF	TGTGCCAGCTCTAACTCCTACGAGCAGTACTTC
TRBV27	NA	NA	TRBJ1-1	CASRITGSPNTEAFF	TGTGCCAGCAGAATTACAGGGAGTCCAAACACTGAAGCTTTCTTT
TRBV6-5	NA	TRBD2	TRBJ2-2	CASRRAGDGTGELFF	TGTGCCAGCCGTAGAGCGGGAGACGGTACCGGGGAGCTGTTTTTT
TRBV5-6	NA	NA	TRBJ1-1	CASSWENLGAEAFF	TGTGCCAGCAGCTGGGAGAACCTCGGAGCTGAAGCTTTCTTT
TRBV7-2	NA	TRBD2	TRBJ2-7	CASSQTSGRYEQYF	TGTGCCAGCAGCCAAACTAGCGGGAGGTACGAGCAGTACTTC
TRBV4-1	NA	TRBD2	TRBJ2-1	CASSQVSGRVLNEQFF	TGCGCCAGCAGCCAAGTTAGCGGGAGGGTTCTCAATGAGCAGTTCTTC
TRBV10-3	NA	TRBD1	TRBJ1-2	CAISEFGGQGGGYTF	TGTGCCATCAGTGAGTTTGGAGGACAGGGCGGCGGCTACACCTTC
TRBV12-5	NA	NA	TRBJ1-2	CASGLVGQNYGYTF	TGTGCTAGTGGTTTGGTTGGACAGAACTATGGCTACACCTTC
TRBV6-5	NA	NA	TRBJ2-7	CASSYGGGTYEQYF	TGTGCCAGCAGTTACGGTGGCGGTACCTACGAGCAGTACTTC
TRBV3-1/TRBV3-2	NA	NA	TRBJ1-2	CASSQGAGYTF	TGTGCCAGCAGCCAGGGGGCTGGCTACACCTTC
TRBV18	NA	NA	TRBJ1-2	CASSPNAPGQTYGYTF	TGTGCCAGCTCACCAAACGCCCCTGGACAGACCTATGGCTACACCTTC
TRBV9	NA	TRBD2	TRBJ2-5	CASSVQAGNQETQYF	TGTGCCAGCAGCGTACAAGCGGGAAATCAAGAGACCCAGTACTTC
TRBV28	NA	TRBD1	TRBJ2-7	CASSSAGQGAYEQYF	TGTGCCAGCAGTTCCGCTGGACAGGGGGCCTACGAGCAGTACTTC
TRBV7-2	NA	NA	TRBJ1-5	CASSYKSAVQPQHF	TGTGCCAGCAGCTACAAGTCAGCGGTTCAGCCCCAGCATTTT
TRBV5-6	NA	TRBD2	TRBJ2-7	CASTLLGTEETSGSYEQYF	TGTGCCAGCACCCTCCTAGGGACAGAAGAAACTAGCGGGAGCTACGAGCAGTACTTC
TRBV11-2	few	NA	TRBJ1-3	CASSLDRQPLGNTIYF	TGTGCCAGCAGCTTAGATCGACAGCCATTGGGAAACACCATATATTTT
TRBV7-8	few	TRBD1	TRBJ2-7	CASSGPGQGSYEQYF	TGTGCCAGCAGCGGGCCGGGACAGGGGTCCTACGAGCAGTACTTC
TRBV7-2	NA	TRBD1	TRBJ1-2	CASSKRDRDGYTF	TGTGCCAGCAGCAAGAGAGACAGGGATGGCTACACCTTC
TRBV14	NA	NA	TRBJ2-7	CASSQGQGPTYEQYF	TGTGCCAGCAGCCAAGGCCAGGGGCCCACCTACGAGCAGTACTTC
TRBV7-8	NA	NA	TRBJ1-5	CASSLGGGRNQPQHF	TGTGCCAGCAGCTTAGGGGGGGGGCGAAATCAGCCCCAGCATTTT